These 26 T cell receptor beta chains were all obtained from the same sample, sequenced in a study of CD4 T cell repertoires in COVID-19. Libraries were prepared by immunoSEQ multiplex PCR; TCRdb keeps only in-frame clonotypes and omits some of them. The table has around 23,000 clones, 93% seen once; the top ten hold under 0.8%. The memory T cells were sequenced right after ex vivo isolation, without culture. The specimen comprised circulating follicular helper CD4+ T cells (cTfh) from blood, sampled before the COVID-19 pandemic. Every receptor here comes from a human donor who had COVID-19.

The chain recombines TRBV6-5 with TRBJ2-2; D call uncertain. The CDR3 covers 13 residues. Trimming removed 7 bases at V and 1 base at J, with 7 bases between. Looked up from germline, CDR1 is MNHEY and CDR2 is SVGAGI. This chain's CDR3 is CASTGWNTGELFF. The DNA of the CDR3 is TGTGCCAGCACTGGCTGGAACACCGGGGAGCTGTTTTTT.

The chain carries TRBV5-6 and TRBJ2-5; D unclear. The closer fit of TRBJ2-7 to the DNA end suggests the J call may be wrong. CDR3 length equals 13 residues. CDR1 and CDR2 from the germline V gene are SGHDT and YYEEEE. CDR3 loop: CASSLAHSYEQYF. The CDR3 bases are TGTGCCAGCAGCTTGGCCCACTCCTACGAGCAGTACTTC.

The chain recombines TRBV2 with TRBJ2-2, with 7 bases identical to TRBD1. V was pared by 3 bases and J by 2 bases, with 9 bases of the junction left unmatched. CDR1 SNHLY and CDR2 FYNNEI come from the germline V gene. This CDR3 has 17 amino acids. DNA of the CDR3: TGTGCCAGCAGTGACAACCCGGGACAGTTAAACACCGGGGAGCTGTTTTTT. The encoded protein is CASSDNPGQLNTGELFF. The whole variable domain, remainder taken from reference TRBV2 and TRBJ2-2, is EPEVTQTPSHQVTQMGQEVILRCVPISNHLYFYWYRQILGQKVEFLVSFYNNEISEKSEIFDDQFSVERPDGSNFTLKIRSTKLEDSAMYFCASSDNPGQLNTGELFFGEGSRLTVL.

The chain couples TRBV10-3 to TRBJ1-1, with D possibly being TRBD1 (6 bases). Between the trimmed V and J ends, which lost 2 bases and 0 bases, there was a span of 7 bases. The germline V gene encodes CDR1 ENHRY and CDR2 SYGVKD. The CDR3 runs 14 residues. The CDR3 sequence is CAISEGGMNTEAFF. CDR3 nucleotide sequence: TGTGCCATCAGTGAGGGGGGCATGAACACTGAAGCTTTCTTT.

The V gene is TRBV2, the J gene TRBJ1-4, with 7 bases lining up with TRBD1. With V trimmed by 7 bases and J by 10 bases, 12 bases remained unmatched. The length of the CDR3 is 14 residues. Per germline, CDR1 SNHLY and CDR2 FYNNEI. CDR3 loop: CASTKDREVGKLFF. The CDR3 DNA is TGTGCCAGCACGAAAGACAGGGAGGTGGGAAAACTGTTTTTT.

The V and J genes are TRBV7-2 and TRBJ1-1; D is uncertain. Germline V CDR1 and CDR2: SGHTA, FQGNSA. Trimming cost V 6 bases and J 10 bases, with 15 bases left between them. CDR3 length equals 12 residues. The CDR3 DNA sequence: TGTGCCAGCAGTTTAAGAGAACAGAGAGCTTTCTTT. Residues: CASSLREQRAFF.

This clone was found once. This chain uses TRBV2 with TRBJ1-2; TRBD1 might be the D (5 bases). The CDR3 extends over 13 amino acids. Trimming shortened V by 6 bases and J by 4 bases, and 12 bases separated the two germline ends. From germline, CDR1 is SNHLY and CDR2 FYNNEI. CDR3 nucleotides: TGTGCCAGCAGGTTCAGGGAGGGCTATGGCTACACCTTC. Translation: CASRFREGYGYTF.

The rearrangement links TRBV2 to TRBJ2-7; no definite D call. Germline assignment: CDR1 SNHLY and CDR2 FYNNEI. Trimming cost V 10 bases and J 1 base, with 14 bases left between them. This CDR3 has 13 amino acids. The CDR3 protein is CATGFRPSYEQYF. CDR3 sequence (DNA): TGTGCCACCGGGTTTCGTCCGTCCTACGAGCAGTACTTC.

The chain couples TRBV29-1 to TRBJ2-7, with TRBD2 matching 10 bases. Germline trimming cut 6 bases from V and 6 bases from J; bases unmatched to any gene: 5. The CDR3 totals 12 residues. The V gene's germline CDR1 is SQVTM and CDR2 ANQGSEA. The CDR3: CSVERTSGEQYF. The CDR3 DNA sequence: TGCAGCGTCGAACGGACTAGCGGCGAGCAGTACTTC.

The rearrangement links TRBV4-2 to TRBJ1-2; a possible D gene is TRBD1 (6 bases). CDR1 is LGHNA and CDR2 is YNFKEQ in the germline V gene. V dropped 0 bases and J dropped 0 bases, with 14 bases sitting between them. CDR3 length equals 17 residues. As DNA, the CDR3 is TGTGCCAGCAGCCAAGACCCAGGGGTGGGCGCTAACTATGGCTACACCTTC. This codes for CASSQDPGVGANYGYTF.

This sequence joins TRBV7-9 and TRBJ2-1; D is ambiguous. The CDR3 totals 10 residues. Trimming took off 7 bases at V and 7 bases at J, with 5 bases between the two ends. The germline gives CDR1 SEHNR, CDR2 FQNEAQ (reference sequence). The CDR3: CASNGNEQFF. CDR3 nucleotides: TGTGCCAGCAACGGGAATGAGCAGTTCTTC.

The chain has TRBV2 and TRBJ1-2, with TRBD1 matching 7 bases. Germline CDR1 SNHLY, CDR2 FYNNEI. The CDR3 contains 14 residues. J was trimmed by 4 bases and V by 0 bases; bases with no gene match: 2. For the CDR3, the DNA is TGTGCCAGCAGTGAAGCACGACAGGGCTATGGCTACACCTTC. This sequence encodes CASSEARQGYGYTF. Looking up the rest from reference TRBV2 and TRBJ1-2 gives the full variable domain: EPEVTQTPSHQVTQMGQEVILRCVPISNHLYFYWYRQILGQKVEFLVSFYNNEISEKSEIFDDQFSVERPDGSNFTLKIRSTKLEDSAMYFCASSEARQGYGYTFGSGTRLTVV.

The chain recombines TRBV6-4 with TRBJ1-1; 7 nucleotides agree with TRBD1. This CDR3 is 14 amino acids long. J gave up 3 bases and V 5 bases, and 6 bases lay outside the gene matches. CDR1 and CDR2 (germline): MRHNA, SNTAGT. The CDR3 spells CASSPDREYTEAFF. The CDR3 DNA reads as TGTGCCAGCAGTCCTGACAGGGAATACACTGAAGCTTTCTTT.

The rearrangement uses TRBV6-5 and TRBJ2-4, with D possibly matching TRBD1 (6 bases). The CDR3 is 14 residues long. V was pared by 6 bases and J by 8 bases, with 17 bases between. Looked up from germline, CDR1 is MNHEY and CDR2 is SVGAGI. CDR3 coding DNA: TGTGCCAGCAGCCCCAGGGGCACGATCGACATTCAGTACTTC. It translates to CASSPRGTIDIQYF.

The chain couples TRBV7-2 to TRBJ2-5, with D perhaps TRBD1 (6 bases). The germline V gene has CDR1 SGHTA and CDR2 FQGNSA. The V end lost 4 bases, the J end lost 5 bases, and 17 bases lay between the germline ends. The CDR3 length is 15 residues. CDR3 in amino acids: CASSWGPGRGETQYF. CDR3 sequence (DNA): TGTGCCAGCAGCTGGGGGCCGGGGCGAGGGGAGACCCAGTACTTC.

CDR3 protein: CASSLVGGRYEQYF. The CDR3 DNA reads as TGCGCCAGCAGCTTGGTAGGGGGTCGCTACGAGCAGTACTTC. The chain recombines TRBV5-1 with TRBJ2-7, with D possibly matching TRBD1 (6 bases). V dropped 0 bases and J dropped 3 bases, with 10 bases sitting between them. This CDR3 is built from 14 residues. Germline V CDR1 and CDR2: SGHRS, YFSETQ.

The chain combines TRBV19 with TRBJ2-2; 9 bases are a match to TRBD1. After removal of 7 bases from V and 1 base from J, the junction contained 10 bases not matched to a gene. Per germline, CDR1 LNHDA and CDR2 SQIVND (reference sequence). The CDR3 has 17 amino acids. CDR3 DNA: TGTGCCAGTATTAATACTAACAGGGGGCTGAACACCGGGGAGCTGTTTTTT. As protein: CASINTNRGLNTGELFF.

This chain connects TRBV25-1 to TRBJ2-1; possibly TRBD2 for D (7 bases). CDR3 length: 14 residues. Germline loops: CDR1 MGHDK, CDR2 SYGVNS. V lost 10 bases, J lost 5 bases, and 18 bases lay in between. The DNA of the CDR3 is TGTGCCACCGGGGGGCGGGGGAAGAACAATGAGCAGTTCTTC. The encoded protein is CATGGRGKNNEQFF.

The rearrangement links TRBV5-8 to TRBJ1-1, with D perhaps TRBD1 (5 bases). In germline, CDR1 is SGHTS, CDR2 YDEGEE. The CDR3 is 15 residues long. The ends were cut back, 4 bases at V and 4 bases at J, with 17 bases in the middle. The CDR3 nucleotides are TGTGCCAGCAGCCCTCAGGGAGGGAGGGGCACTGAAGCTTTCTTT. This translates into CASSPQGGRGTEAFF.

The chain couples TRBV7-6 to TRBJ2-3, with a tentative D call TRBD2 (5 bases). CDR1 and CDR2 from the germline V gene are SGHVS and FNYEAQ. The CDR3 is 15 residues long. Trimming removed 2 bases at V and 1 base at J, with 10 bases between. CDR3 sequence reads: CASSLRGPGTDTQYF. The CDR3, as DNA: TGTGCCAGCAGCTTAAGAGGGCCCGGCACAGATACGCAGTATTTT.

The genes are TRBV30 and TRBJ1-5, with 8 bases lining up with TRBD1. The CDR3 has 13 residues. Germline V gene lookup returns CDR1 GTSNPN and CDR2 SVGIG (reference sequence). With V trimmed by 3 bases and J by 7 bases, 5 bases remained unmatched. CDR3 amino acids: CAWSGQGRQPQHF. The CDR3 nucleotides are TGTGCCTGGAGCGGACAGGGTAGACAGCCCCAGCATTTT.

V is TRBV11-2 and J is TRBJ2-4; a weak D match, TRBD1 (6 bases). This CDR3 comprises 15 residues. Trimming removed 0 bases at V and 5 bases at J, with 11 bases between. CDR1 is SGHAT, CDR2 FQNNGV, per germline. CDR3 sequence reads: CASSLDHRTENIQYF. As DNA, the CDR3 is TGTGCCAGCAGCTTAGATCATAGGACAGAAAACATTCAGTACTTC.

The rearrangement links TRBV5-1 to TRBJ1-2, with 9 nucleotides matching TRBD1. With 0 bases clipped from V and 4 bases from J, the junction kept 7 bases outside the gene matches. Germline V gene lookup returns CDR1 SGHRS and CDR2 YFSETQ. The CDR3 extends over 16 amino acids. The CDR3 spells CASSLATGGLFYGYTF. The CDR3 DNA follows: TGCGCCAGCAGCTTGGCTACAGGGGGCTTATTCTATGGCTACACCTTC.

This rearrangement joins TRBV10-2 to TRBJ1-1, with D unresolved. V dropped 3 bases and J dropped 6 bases, with 8 bases sitting between them. Germline loops: CDR1 WSHSY, CDR2 SAAADI. The CDR3 covers 12 residues. For the CDR3, the DNA is TGCGCCAGCAGTGATCGGAGTCCTGAAGCTTTCTTT. It translates to CASSDRSPEAFF.

J is TRBJ2-1 and V is TRBV30; the match to TRBD2 covers 7 bases. Looked up from germline, CDR1 is GTSNPN and CDR2 is SVGIG (reference sequence). The CDR3 runs to 14 residues. J gave up 3 bases and V 1 base, and 3 bases lay outside the gene matches. The DNA for the CDR3 is TGTGCCTGGAGTGGCGGGAGTGTCTACAATGAGCAGTTCTTC. Its protein product is CAWSGGSVYNEQFF. Full variable domain (outside the CDR3, taken from reference TRBV30 and TRBJ2-1): SQTIHQWPATLVQPVGSPLSLECTVEGTSNPNLYWYRQAAGRGLQLLFYSVGIGQISSEVPQNLSASRPQDRQFILSSKKLLLSDSGFYLCAWSGGSVYNEQFFGPGTRLTVL.

V is TRBV19 and J is TRBJ2-2, with 8 bases that match TRBD2. CDR1 LNHDA and CDR2 SQIVND come from the germline V gene (reference sequence). With 10 bases clipped from V and 5 bases from J, the junction kept 12 bases outside the gene matches. CDR3 length: 15 amino acids. In DNA, the CDR3 is TGTGCCACCCGAGCGGGAGCGTCGGGTACCGGGGAGCTGTTTTTT. This translates into CATRAGASGTGELFF.